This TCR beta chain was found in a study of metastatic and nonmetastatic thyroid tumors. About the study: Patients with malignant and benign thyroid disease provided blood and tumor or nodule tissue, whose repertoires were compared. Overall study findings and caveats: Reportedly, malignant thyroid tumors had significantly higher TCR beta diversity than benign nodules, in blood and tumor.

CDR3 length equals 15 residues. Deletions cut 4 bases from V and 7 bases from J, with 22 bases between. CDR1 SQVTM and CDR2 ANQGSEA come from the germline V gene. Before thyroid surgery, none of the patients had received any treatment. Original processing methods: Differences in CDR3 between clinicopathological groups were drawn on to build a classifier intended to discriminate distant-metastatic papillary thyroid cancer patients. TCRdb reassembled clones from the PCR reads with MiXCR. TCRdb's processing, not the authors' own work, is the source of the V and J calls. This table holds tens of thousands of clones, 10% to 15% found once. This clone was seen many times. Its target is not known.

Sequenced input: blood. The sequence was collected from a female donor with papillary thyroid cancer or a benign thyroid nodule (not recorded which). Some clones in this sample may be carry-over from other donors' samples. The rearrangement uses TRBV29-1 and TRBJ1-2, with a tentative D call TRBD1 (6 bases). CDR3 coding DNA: TGCAGCGTTGGATTTCCGCAGGGGCTCCCTCCTGGCTACACCTTC. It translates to CSVGFPQGLPPGYTF.